These 3 T cell receptor beta chains originate from one sample sequenced in a study of blood T cell repertoires in COVID-19. Sequenced by immunoSEQ multiplex PCR; TCRdb stores in-frame clones only, minus some. The sample records around 300,000 clones, 70% to 90% being singletons. Sequencing was done on a sample of peripheral blood. The receptors originated from a woman in her 40s with acute or convalescent COVID-19.

The rearrangement uses TRBV25-1 and TRBJ1-2, with D possibly being TRBD1 (6 bases). Germline values: CDR1 MGHDK, CDR2 SYGVNS. The V gene lost 5 bases and the J gene lost 0 bases, with 10 bases spanning the gap. This CDR3 comprises 14 residues. CDR3 protein: CASSSGTSNYGYTF. The CDR3 bases are TGTGCCAGCAGTTCCGGGACATCTAACTATGGCTACACCTTC.

The chain links TRBV9 to TRBJ1-2, with 9 bases identical to TRBD1. Trimming removed 4 bases from V and 3 bases from J; junction bases left unmatched: 19. Germline V gene data show CDR1 as SGDLS and CDR2 as YYNGEE. The CDR3 extends over 19 amino acids. The CDR3 is CASSLPEGVTGQGDYGYTF. The CDR3 DNA is TGTGCCAGCAGCCTTCCCGAGGGCGTAACGGGACAGGGAGACTATGGCTACACCTTC.

This chain links TRBV27 with TRBJ2-7; tentative D call: TRBD2 (6 bases). This CDR3 contains 14 residues. Trimming left V 5 bases short and J 4 bases short, with 15 bases between. Looked up from germline, CDR1 is MNHEY and CDR2 is SMNVEV (reference sequence). CDR3 sequence reads: CASSPEVAGYEQYV. The CDR3 DNA sequence: TGTGCCAGCAGTCCCGAGGTCGCGGGGTACGAGCAGTACGTC.